This is a list of T cell receptor beta chains from one sample in a study of blood T cells in healthy people across ages. One entry per CDR3 protein, called by TCRdb with MiXCR from the 5' RACE reads. The data show around 1.1 million distinct CDR3 sequences, with around two fifths seen just once and around 12% held by the top ten. The sample taken for sequencing was blood. The receptors shown here come from a man between 18 and 29 years old in good health. The conserved cysteine and the conserved F or W are not part of the CDR3 here. A row's size may be missing; if present it is once, few, many or a size class.

v_call clone_size cdr3_aa
TRBV7-9 - ANSLNRGLRTGELF
TRBV29-1 - SVKDGQGEQY
TRBV3-1 few ASSQDRLQHPLQY
TRBV6-2/TRBV6-3 few ASRDVNTEAF
TRBV9 - ASSVAAFTDTQY
TRBV7-2 - ASSLALGLADTQY
TRBV28 - ASSLRDRGLGYT
TRBV11-1 - ASTRLAGGPGETQY
TRBV20-1 - SASEGPYNYGHT
TRBV25-1 - ASSESVGGYEQY
TRBV6-5 few ASSLRYAGTYNEQF
TRBV4-1 - ASSRLAGGLNEQF
TRBV7-8 - ASSTGPGNTIY